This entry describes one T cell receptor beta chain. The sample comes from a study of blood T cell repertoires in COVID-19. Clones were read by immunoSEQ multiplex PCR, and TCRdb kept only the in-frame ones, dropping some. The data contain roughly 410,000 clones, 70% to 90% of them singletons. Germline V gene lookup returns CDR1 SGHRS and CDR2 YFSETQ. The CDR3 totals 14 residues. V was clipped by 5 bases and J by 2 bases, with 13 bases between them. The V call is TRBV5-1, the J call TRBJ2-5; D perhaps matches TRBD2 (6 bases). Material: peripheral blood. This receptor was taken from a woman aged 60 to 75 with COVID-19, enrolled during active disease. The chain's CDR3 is CASRRTGVQETQYF. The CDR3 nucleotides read TGCGCCAGCAGGCGAACGGGGGTACAAGAGACCCAGTACTTC.